The sequence of this TCR beta chain was determined in a study of PD-L1 blockade in urothelial cancer. For the study at large: Administration of atezolizumab to patients began around 2014, at 1,200 mg intravenously every 3 weeks. Anywhere from 0 to 3 prior chemotherapy regimens had been received by patients.

Assay: immunoSEQ multiplex PCR; the TCRdb copy retains only in-frame clones and omits some. The table has 90,000 or so clones, 89% seen once; the top ten hold 0.97%. Time point reported: pretreatment peripheral blood. With 0 bases removed from V and 5 bases from J, the gap between germline ends came to 13 bases. Germline V gives CDR1 SGHVS, CDR2 FNYEAQ. The CDR3 contains 16 residues. This specimen consisted of PBMCs, obtained around atezolizumab (anti-PD-L1) treatment. The sequence came from a woman aged 80 or over with urothelial cancer. The chain employs TRBV7-6 and TRBJ1-4, with D maybe TRBD1 (6 bases). CDR3 in amino acids: CASSLARKGGNEKLFF. CDR3 coding DNA: TGTGCCAGCAGCTTAGCGAGGAAGGGGGGGAATGAAAAACTGTTTTTT.